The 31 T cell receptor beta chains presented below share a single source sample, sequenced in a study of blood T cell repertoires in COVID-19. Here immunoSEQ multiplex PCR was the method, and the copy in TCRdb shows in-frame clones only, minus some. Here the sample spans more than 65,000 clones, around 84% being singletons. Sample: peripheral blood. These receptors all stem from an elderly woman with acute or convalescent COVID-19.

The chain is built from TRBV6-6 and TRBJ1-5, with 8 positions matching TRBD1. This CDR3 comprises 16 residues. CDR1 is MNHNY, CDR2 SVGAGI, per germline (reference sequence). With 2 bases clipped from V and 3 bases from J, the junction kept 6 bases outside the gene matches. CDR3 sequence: CASSYRAGGPNQPQHF. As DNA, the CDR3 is TGTGCCAGCAGTTACCGCGCAGGGGGCCCCAATCAGCCCCAGCATTTT.

This CDR3 reads CASSSQGVYEQYF. CDR3 coding DNA: TGTGCCAGCAGTTCCCAGGGGGTCTACGAGCAGTACTTC. This rearrangement joins TRBV2 to TRBJ2-7, with 7 bases fitting TRBD1. V shed 5 bases and J 3 bases; nucleotides not matched to a gene: 4. The CDR3 extends over 13 amino acids. Per the germline V gene, CDR1 is SNHLY and CDR2 is FYNNEI.

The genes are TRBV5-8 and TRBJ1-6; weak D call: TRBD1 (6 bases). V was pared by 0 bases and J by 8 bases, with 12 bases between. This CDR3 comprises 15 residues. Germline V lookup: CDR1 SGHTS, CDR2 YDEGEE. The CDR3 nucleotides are TGTGCCAGCAGCTTGGGGGGGGGCGCGTATTCACCCCTCCACTTT. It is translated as CASSLGGGAYSPLHF.

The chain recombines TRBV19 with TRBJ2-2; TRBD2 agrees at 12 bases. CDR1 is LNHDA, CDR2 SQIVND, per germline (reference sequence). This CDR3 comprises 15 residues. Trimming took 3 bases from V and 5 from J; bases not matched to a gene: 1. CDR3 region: CASSILAGGTGELFF. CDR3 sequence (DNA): TGTGCCAGTAGTATCCTAGCGGGGGGGACCGGGGAGCTGTTTTTT.

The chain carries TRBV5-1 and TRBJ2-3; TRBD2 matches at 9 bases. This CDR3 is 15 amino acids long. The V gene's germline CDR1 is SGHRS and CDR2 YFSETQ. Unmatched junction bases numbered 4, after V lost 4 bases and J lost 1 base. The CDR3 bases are TGCGCCAGCAGCGAGGTAGCGGGGGGCACAGATACGCAGTATTTT. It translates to CASSEVAGGTDTQYF.

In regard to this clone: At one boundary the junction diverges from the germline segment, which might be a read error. CDR3 region: CASSLELAGGMDF. The CDR3 DNA reads as TGTGCCAGCAGCTTAGAACTAGCGGGGGGAATGGATTTT. V and J are TRBV11-2 and TRBJ2-3, with TRBD2 identical over 12 bases. This CDR3 is built from 13 residues. CDR1 and CDR2 (germline): SGHAT, FQNNGV.

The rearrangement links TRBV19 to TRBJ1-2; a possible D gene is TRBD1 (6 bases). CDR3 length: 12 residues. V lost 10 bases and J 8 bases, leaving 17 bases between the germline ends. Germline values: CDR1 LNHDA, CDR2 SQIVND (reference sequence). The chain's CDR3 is CATLTGIGGYTF. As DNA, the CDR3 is TGTGCCACCTTAACAGGGATAGGGGGCTACACCTTC.

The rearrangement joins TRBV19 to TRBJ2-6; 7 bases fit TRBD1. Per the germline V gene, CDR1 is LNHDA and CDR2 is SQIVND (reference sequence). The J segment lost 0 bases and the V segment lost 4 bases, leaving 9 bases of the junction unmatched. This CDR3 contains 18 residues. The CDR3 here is CASSTTGTAFSGANVLTF. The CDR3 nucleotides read TGTGCCAGTAGTACAACCGGGACAGCGTTCTCTGGGGCCAACGTCCTGACTTTC.

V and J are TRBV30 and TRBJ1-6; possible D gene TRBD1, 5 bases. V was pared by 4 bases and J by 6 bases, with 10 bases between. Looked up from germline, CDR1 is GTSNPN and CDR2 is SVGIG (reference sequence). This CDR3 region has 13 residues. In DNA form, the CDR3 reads TGTGCCTGGAAGGGGCCAGCTAATTCACCCCTCCACTTT. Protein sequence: CAWKGPANSPLHF.

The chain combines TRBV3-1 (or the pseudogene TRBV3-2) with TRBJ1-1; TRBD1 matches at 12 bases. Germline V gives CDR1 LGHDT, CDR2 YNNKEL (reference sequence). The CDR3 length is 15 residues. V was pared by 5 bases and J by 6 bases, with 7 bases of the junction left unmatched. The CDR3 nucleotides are TGTGCCAGCAGCTTCCGGGACAGGGGGCCGTCTGAAGCTTTCTTT. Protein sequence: CASSFRDRGPSEAFF.

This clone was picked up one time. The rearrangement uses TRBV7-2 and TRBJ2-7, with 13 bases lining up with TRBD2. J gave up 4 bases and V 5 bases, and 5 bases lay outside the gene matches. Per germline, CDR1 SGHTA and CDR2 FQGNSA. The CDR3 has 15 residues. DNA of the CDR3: TGTGCCAGCAGCCCTAGACTAGCGGGGGGTTACGAGCAGTACTTC. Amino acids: CASSPRLAGGYEQYF.

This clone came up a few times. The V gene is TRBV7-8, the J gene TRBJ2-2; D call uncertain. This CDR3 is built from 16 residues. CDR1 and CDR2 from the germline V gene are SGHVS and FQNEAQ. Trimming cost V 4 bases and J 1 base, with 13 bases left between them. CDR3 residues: CASSSLTTWNTGELFF. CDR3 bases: TGTGCCAGCAGCTCCCTCACCACTTGGAACACCGGGGAGCTGTTTTTT.

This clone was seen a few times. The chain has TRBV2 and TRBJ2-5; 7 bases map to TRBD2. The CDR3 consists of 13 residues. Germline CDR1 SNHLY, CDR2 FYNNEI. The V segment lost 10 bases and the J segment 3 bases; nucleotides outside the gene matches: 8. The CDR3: CAIALAWEETQYF. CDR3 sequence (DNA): TGTGCCATCGCACTAGCGTGGGAAGAGACCCAGTACTTC.

CDR3 amino acids: CASSLGRGTGRSNYGYTF. CDR3 in DNA: TGTGCCAGCAGCTTAGGCCGTGGGACAGGGAGATCTAACTATGGCTACACCTTC. V and J are TRBV11-2 and TRBJ1-2; TRBD1 aligns across 9 bases. In germline, CDR1 is SGHAT, CDR2 FQNNGV. With 1 base clipped from V and 0 bases from J, the junction kept 9 bases outside the gene matches. The CDR3 covers 18 residues.

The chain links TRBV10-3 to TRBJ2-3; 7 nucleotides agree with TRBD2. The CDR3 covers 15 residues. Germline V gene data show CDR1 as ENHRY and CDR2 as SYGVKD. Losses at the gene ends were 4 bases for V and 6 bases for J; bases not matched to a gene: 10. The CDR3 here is CAISASGALADTQYF. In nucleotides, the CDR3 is TGTGCCATCAGTGCTAGCGGAGCCTTAGCTGATACGCAGTATTTT.

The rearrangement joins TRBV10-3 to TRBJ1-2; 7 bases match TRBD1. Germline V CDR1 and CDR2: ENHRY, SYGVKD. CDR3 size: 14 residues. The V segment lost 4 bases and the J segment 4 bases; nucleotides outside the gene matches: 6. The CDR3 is CAISAQTGLYGYTF. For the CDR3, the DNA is TGTGCCATCAGTGCCCAGACAGGGCTCTATGGCTACACCTTC.

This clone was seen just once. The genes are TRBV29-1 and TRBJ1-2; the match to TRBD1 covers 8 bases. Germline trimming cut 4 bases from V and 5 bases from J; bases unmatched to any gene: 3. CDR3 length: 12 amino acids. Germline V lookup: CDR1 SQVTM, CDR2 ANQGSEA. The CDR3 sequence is CSVVGQGYGYTF. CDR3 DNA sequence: TGCAGCGTTGTCGGACAGGGTTATGGCTACACCTTC.

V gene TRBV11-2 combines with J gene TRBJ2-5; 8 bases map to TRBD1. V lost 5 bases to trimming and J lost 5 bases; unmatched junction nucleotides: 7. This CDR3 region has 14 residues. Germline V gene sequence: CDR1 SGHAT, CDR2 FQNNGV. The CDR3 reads CASSPQGAGETQYF. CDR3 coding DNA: TGTGCCAGCAGCCCCCAGGGGGCAGGGGAGACCCAGTACTTC.

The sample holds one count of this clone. The CDR3 sequence is CASSLRGGHTGELFF. The CDR3 bases are TGTGCCAGCAGCCTACGGGGGGGGCACACCGGGGAGCTGTTTTTT. The chain links TRBV9 to TRBJ2-2; 8 bases match TRBD2. The junction had 5 bases not matched to a gene; V was cut back by 4 bases and J by 3 bases. Per germline, CDR1 SGDLS and CDR2 YYNGEE. The CDR3 loop spans 15 amino acids.

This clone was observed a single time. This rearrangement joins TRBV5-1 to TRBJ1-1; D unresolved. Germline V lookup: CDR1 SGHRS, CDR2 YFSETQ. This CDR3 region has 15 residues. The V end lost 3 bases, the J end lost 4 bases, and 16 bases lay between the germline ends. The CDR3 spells CASSSWGGDGTEAFF. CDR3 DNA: TGCGCCAGCAGCTCCTGGGGAGGAGATGGCACTGAAGCTTTCTTT. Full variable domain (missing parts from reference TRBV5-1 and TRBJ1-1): KAGVTQTPRYLIKTRGQQVTLSCSPISGHRSVSWYQQTPGQGLQFLFEYFSETQRNKGNFPGRFSGRQFSNSRSEMNVSTLELGDSALYLCASSSWGGDGTEAFFGQGTRLTVV.

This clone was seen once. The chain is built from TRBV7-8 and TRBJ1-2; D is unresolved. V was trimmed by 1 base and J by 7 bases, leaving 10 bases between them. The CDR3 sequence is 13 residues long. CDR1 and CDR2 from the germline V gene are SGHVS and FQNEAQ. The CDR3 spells CASSLGADRGYTF. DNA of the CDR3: TGTGCCAGCAGCTTAGGGGCAGACCGTGGCTACACCTTC.

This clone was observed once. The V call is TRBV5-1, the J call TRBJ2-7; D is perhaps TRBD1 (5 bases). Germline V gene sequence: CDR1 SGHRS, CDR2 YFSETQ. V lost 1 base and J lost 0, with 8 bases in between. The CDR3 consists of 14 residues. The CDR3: CASSLIDSSYEQYF. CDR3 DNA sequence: TGCGCCAGCAGCTTGATTGACAGCTCCTACGAGCAGTACTTC.

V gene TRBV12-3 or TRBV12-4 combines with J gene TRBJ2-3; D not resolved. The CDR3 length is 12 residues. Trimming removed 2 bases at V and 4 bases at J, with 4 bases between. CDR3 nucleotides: TGTGCCAGCAGTTTAAAGCCAGATACGCAGTATTTT. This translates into CASSLKPDTQYF.

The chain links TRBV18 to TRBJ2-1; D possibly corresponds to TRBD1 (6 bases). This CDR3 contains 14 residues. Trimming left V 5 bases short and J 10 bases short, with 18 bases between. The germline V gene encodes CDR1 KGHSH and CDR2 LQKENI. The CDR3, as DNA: TGTGCCAGCTCAAACAGGGATAACATCGAGGAGCAGTTCTTC. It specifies CASSNRDNIEEQFF.

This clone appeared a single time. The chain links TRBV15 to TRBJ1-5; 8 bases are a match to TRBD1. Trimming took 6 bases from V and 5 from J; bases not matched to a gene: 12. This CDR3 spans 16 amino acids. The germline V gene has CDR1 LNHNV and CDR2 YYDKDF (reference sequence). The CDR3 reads CATSSPGQARDQPQHF. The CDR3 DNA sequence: TGTGCCACCAGTTCGCCGGGACAGGCCCGCGATCAGCCCCAGCATTTT.

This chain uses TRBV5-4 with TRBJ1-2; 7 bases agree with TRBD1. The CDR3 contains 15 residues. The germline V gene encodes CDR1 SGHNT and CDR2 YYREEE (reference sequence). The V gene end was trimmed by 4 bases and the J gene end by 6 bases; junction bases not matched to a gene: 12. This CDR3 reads CASSRIYGTANGYTF. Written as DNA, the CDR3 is TGTGCCAGCAGCCGTATATACGGGACAGCGAATGGCTACACCTTC.

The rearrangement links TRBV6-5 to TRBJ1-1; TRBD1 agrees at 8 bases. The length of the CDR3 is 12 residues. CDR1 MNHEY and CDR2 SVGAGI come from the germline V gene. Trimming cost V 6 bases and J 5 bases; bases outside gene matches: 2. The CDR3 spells CASRDRETEAFF. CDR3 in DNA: TGTGCCAGCAGGGACAGGGAGACTGAAGCTTTCTTT.

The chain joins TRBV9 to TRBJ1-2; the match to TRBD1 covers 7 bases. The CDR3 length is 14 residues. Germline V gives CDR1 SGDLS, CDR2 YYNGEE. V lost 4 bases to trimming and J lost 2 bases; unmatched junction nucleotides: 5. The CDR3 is CASSPQTGNYGYTF. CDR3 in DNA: TGTGCCAGCAGCCCCCAGACAGGGAACTATGGCTACACCTTC.

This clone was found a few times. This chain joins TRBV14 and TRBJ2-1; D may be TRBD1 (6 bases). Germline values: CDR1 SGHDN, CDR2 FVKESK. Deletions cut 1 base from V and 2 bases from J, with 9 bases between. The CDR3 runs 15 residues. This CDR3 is CASSQATGAYNEQFF. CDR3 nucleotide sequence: TGTGCCAGCAGCCAAGCGACAGGCGCCTACAATGAGCAGTTCTTC.

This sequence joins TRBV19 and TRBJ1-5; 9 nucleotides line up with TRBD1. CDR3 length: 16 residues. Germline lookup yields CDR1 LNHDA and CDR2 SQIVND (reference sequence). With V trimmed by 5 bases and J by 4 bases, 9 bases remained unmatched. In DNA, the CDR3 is TGTGCCAGTAGTGGAACAGGGGGCGCTGGGAATCAGCCCCAGCATTTT. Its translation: CASSGTGGAGNQPQHF. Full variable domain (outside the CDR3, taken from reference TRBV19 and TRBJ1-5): DGGITQSPKYLFRKEGQNVTLSCEQNLNHDAMYWYRQDPGQGLRLIYYSQIVNDFQKGDIAEGYSVSREKKESFPLTVTSAQKNPTAFYLCASSGTGGAGNQPQHFGDGTRLSIL.

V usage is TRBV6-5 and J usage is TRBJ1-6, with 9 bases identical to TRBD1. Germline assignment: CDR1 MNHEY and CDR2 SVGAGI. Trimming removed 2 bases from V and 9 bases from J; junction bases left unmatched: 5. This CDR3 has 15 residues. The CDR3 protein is CASSYTRDRVSPLHF. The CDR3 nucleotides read TGTGCCAGCAGTTACACCCGGGACAGGGTTTCACCCCTCCACTTT.